This record concerns one T cell receptor beta chain sequence. The entry originates in a study of blood T cell repertoires in COVID-19. Looking at the study overall: From the United States, Italy and Spain came samples of acute and convalescent COVID-19. T cells, B-cell-depleted T cells, or PBMCs supplied cDNA or gDNA.

Assay: immunoSEQ multiplex PCR; the TCRdb copy retains only in-frame clones and omits some. The sample includes 97,000 or so clones, roughly 92% seen only once; the top ten take 1.5% to 2%. There are 14 residues in the CDR3. Germline CDR1 reads MNHEY; CDR2 reads SMNVEV (reference sequence). After removal of 3 bases from V and 6 bases from J, the junction contained 3 bases not matched to a gene. This receptor was identified in a woman aged 45-65 years with COVID-19, enrolled during active disease. Sequencing input: peripheral blood. This rearrangement joins TRBV27 to TRBJ1-2; 11 bases agree with TRBD1. The CDR3, as DNA: TGTGCCAGCAGTTTCGGACAGGGGGCGAATGGCTACACCTTC. It encodes CASSFGQGANGYTF.